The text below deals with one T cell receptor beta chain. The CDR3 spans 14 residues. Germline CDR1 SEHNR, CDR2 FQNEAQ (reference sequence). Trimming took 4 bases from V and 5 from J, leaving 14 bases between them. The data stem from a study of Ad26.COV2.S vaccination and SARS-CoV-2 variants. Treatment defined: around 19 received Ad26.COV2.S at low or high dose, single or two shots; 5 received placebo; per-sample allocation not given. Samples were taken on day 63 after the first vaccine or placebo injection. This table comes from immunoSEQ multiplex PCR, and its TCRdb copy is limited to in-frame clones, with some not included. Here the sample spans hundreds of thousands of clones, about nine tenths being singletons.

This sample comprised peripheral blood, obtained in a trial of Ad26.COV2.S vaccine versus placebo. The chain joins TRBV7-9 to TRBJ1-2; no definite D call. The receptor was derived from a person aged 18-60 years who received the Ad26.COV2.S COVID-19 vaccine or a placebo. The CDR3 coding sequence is TGTGCCAGCAGCTCCCACACTAGCCAGTATGGCTACACCTTC. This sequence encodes CASSSHTSQYGYTF.